The 13 T cell receptor beta chains in this list originate from one sample, sequenced in a study of T cell responses to AZD1222 COVID-19 vaccine. Sequencing used immunoSEQ multiplex PCR; TCRdb keeps in-frame clones, though not all of them. The data contain 150,000 to 200,000 clones, around 92% of them singletons. The specimen comprised peripheral blood, sampled on day 0 of AZD1222 vaccination. The receptor source for this set is an adult in good health.

This clone occurred once. V is TRBV19 and J is TRBJ1-1; possible D gene TRBD1, 6 bases. The CDR3 is 13 residues long. Germline CDR1 is LNHDA and CDR2 is SQIVND (reference sequence). The germline V and J ends were trimmed by 9 bases and 6 bases, with 17 bases remaining between them. The CDR3 nucleotides read TGTGCCAGCGAACAGGGTACCTCATCTGAAGCTTTCTTT. Amino acids: CASEQGTSSEAFF.

The rearrangement links TRBV15 to TRBJ1-2, with TRBD1 as a possible D gene (5 bases). The ends were cut back, 5 bases at V and 4 bases at J, with 17 bases in the middle. Germline CDR1 is LNHNV and CDR2 is YYDKDF (reference sequence). The CDR3 loop spans 15 amino acids. CDR3 protein: CATSHRLRGPYGYTF. The CDR3, as DNA: TGTGCCACCAGCCATAGATTAAGGGGCCCCTATGGCTACACCTTC.

About this clone itself: An end of the junction does not agree with germline; a read error may underlie this. The V gene is TRBV19, the J gene TRBJ2-4; TRBD2 is a possible D gene (5 bases). Germline CDR1 is LNHDA and CDR2 is SQIVND (reference sequence). The CDR3 extends over 13 amino acids. The CDR3 reads CSTGNIAKNIQYF. CDR3 coding DNA: TGCTCGACGGGGAATATAGCCAAAAACATTCAGTACTTC.

This rearrangement joins TRBV6-5 to TRBJ1-6, with D unresolved. This CDR3 region has 14 residues. The V gene's germline CDR1 is MNHEY and CDR2 SVGAGI. Trimming pared 6 bases from V and 8 bases from J, leaving 14 bases between. The CDR3 sequence: CASSRPAGDSPLHF. DNA for the CDR3: TGTGCCAGCAGCCGACCCGCCGGGGATTCACCCCTCCACTTT.

This clone was seen once. This chain joins TRBV6-6 and TRBJ2-2; TRBD1 matches 7 bases. CDR1 and CDR2 (germline): MNHNY, SVGAGI (reference sequence). V dropped 5 bases and J dropped 3; count of bases not matched to a gene: 6. The CDR3 spans 15 residues. The CDR3 reads CASSRQGLDTGELFF. Here the CDR3 DNA reads TGTGCCAGCAGTCGACAGGGTTTGGACACCGGGGAGCTGTTTTTT.

The V gene is TRBV29-1, the J gene TRBJ2-1; 10 bases are a match to TRBD2. This CDR3 comprises 16 residues. With 5 bases clipped from V and 9 bases from J, the junction kept 16 bases outside the gene matches. The germline CDR1 and CDR2 sequences are SQVTM and ANQGSEA. CDR3 bases: TGCAGCGTTCCCCACCACTCTAGCGGGAGCAGAGGTGAGCAGTTCTTC. It is translated as CSVPHHSSGSRGEQFF.

The chain carries TRBV30 and TRBJ1-2; D not resolved. Germline values: CDR1 GTSNPN, CDR2 SVGIG (reference sequence). V lost 2 bases and J lost 8, with 12 bases in between. This CDR3 has 12 amino acids. Written as DNA, the CDR3 is TGTGCCTGGAGTTGGCAGCTTGAAGGCTACACCTTC. Its protein product is CAWSWQLEGYTF. The complete variable domain, with remaining parts taken from reference TRBV30 and TRBJ1-2, reads SQTIHQWPATLVQPVGSPLSLECTVEGTSNPNLYWYRQAAGRGLQLLFYSVGIGQISSEVPQNLSASRPQDRQFILSSKKLLLSDSGFYLCAWSWQLEGYTFGSGTRLTVV.

The CDR3 spells CASSYTGMGTEAFF. In nucleotides, the CDR3 is TGTGCCAGCAGCTACACAGGGATGGGCACTGAAGCTTTCTTT. The chain recombines TRBV3-1 (or the pseudogene TRBV3-2) with TRBJ1-1; a weak D match, TRBD1 (6 bases). The CDR3 sequence is 14 residues long. The germline V gene encodes CDR1 LGHDT and CDR2 YNNKEL (reference sequence). The V end was cut by 5 bases, the J end by 4 bases, with 14 bases between.

This chain uses TRBV6-5 with TRBJ1-5; tentatively, D is TRBD1 (5 bases). Trimming left V 6 bases short and J 9 bases short, with 15 bases between. CDR3 length: 13 residues. Germline V gene lookup returns CDR1 MNHEY and CDR2 SVGAGI. The CDR3 DNA sequence: TGTGCCAGCAGCTCGGGACGGGGACGGCCCCAGCATTTT. It is translated as CASSSGRGRPQHF.

In this sample, this clone turned up once. The chain couples TRBV19 to TRBJ2-1; D perhaps matches TRBD1 (6 bases). The CDR3 is made up of 15 amino acids. CDR1 and CDR2 (germline): LNHDA, SQIVND (reference sequence). The V gene lost 4 bases and the J gene lost 7 bases, with 17 bases spanning the gap. The CDR3 region is CASSKGQTITNEQFF. CDR3 coding DNA: TGTGCCAGTAGTAAGGGACAAACAATTACGAATGAGCAGTTCTTC.

The V call is TRBV5-5, the J call TRBJ2-2; 7 nucleotides match TRBD2. With 0 bases clipped from V and 3 bases from J, the junction kept 2 bases outside the gene matches. Per germline, CDR1 SGHKS and CDR2 YYEKEE (reference sequence). This CDR3 region has 15 residues. The CDR3: CASSLVAGDTGELFF. CDR3 DNA sequence: TGTGCCAGCAGCTTGGTGGCGGGAGACACCGGGGAGCTGTTTTTT.

Only one count was recorded for this clone. The CDR3 DNA is TGTGCCAGCAGTTACGAGGGAACCTATAATTCACCCCTCCACTTT. It specifies CASSYEGTYNSPLHF. The chain uses TRBV6-5 and TRBJ1-6; D gene ambiguous. The germline V gene has CDR1 MNHEY and CDR2 SVGAGI. This CDR3 spans 15 amino acids. V was shortened by 2 bases and J by 2 bases, with 7 bases between the two germline ends.

The chain has TRBV24-1 and TRBJ1-2; D is undetermined. Looked up from germline, CDR1 is KGHDR and CDR2 is SFDVKD. The V end lost 2 bases, the J end lost 3 bases, and 24 bases lay between the germline ends. The CDR3 covers 19 residues. CDR3 sequence reads: CATSDSARSTPNPHYGYTF. The CDR3 DNA is TGTGCCACCAGTGATTCTGCTCGCAGCACCCCGAACCCTCACTATGGCTACACCTTC.